The 9 T cell receptor beta chains in this list originate from one sample, sequenced in a study of T cell responses to AZD1222 COVID-19 vaccine. Sequencing used immunoSEQ multiplex PCR; TCRdb keeps in-frame clones, though not all of them. Of some 140,000 clones listed, less than 90% are singletons. The sequencing used peripheral blood, collected on day 0 of AZD1222 vaccination. Receptors originate from an adult in good health.

In this sample, this clone turned up a few times. The chain's CDR3 is CASSEYVGGRVLGYTF. The CDR3 DNA is TGTGCCAGCAGTGAATACGTGGGGGGCCGGGTACTTGGCTACACCTTC. V gene TRBV6-1 combines with J gene TRBJ1-2, with D possibly matching TRBD1 (6 bases). From germline, CDR1 is MNHNS and CDR2 SASEGT. The length of the CDR3 is 16 residues. Trimming took off 2 bases at V and 7 bases at J, with 20 bases between the two ends.

Only one count was recorded for this clone. The CDR3 here is CASSPLSAGELFF. DNA for the CDR3: TGTGCCAGCAGCCCCCTTTCCGCCGGGGAGCTGTTTTTT. The genes are TRBV9 and TRBJ2-2; D gene uncertain. Germline V gives CDR1 SGDLS, CDR2 YYNGEE. CDR3 length: 13 residues. V was pared by 4 bases and J by 6 bases, with 10 bases between.

This chain connects TRBV7-8 to TRBJ2-5; 9 bases match TRBD2. The CDR3 has 16 amino acids. The trim removed 1 base at V and 5 bases at J, leaving 8 bases unmatched. Germline V lookup: CDR1 SGHVS, CDR2 FQNEAQ. CDR3 sequence: CASSLVEAGGTETQYF. CDR3 in DNA: TGTGCCAGCAGCTTAGTTGAAGCGGGGGGCACGGAGACCCAGTACTTC.

This rearrangement joins TRBV25-1 to TRBJ1-6; D ambiguous. The CDR3 is 14 residues long. Deletions cut 6 bases from V and 6 bases from J, with 12 bases between. Germline V CDR1 and CDR2: MGHDK, SYGVNS. The CDR3 DNA follows: TGTGCCAGCAGCGACGTGGAGGGTAATTCACCCCTCCACTTT. This translates into CASSDVEGNSPLHF.

This chain uses TRBV9 with TRBJ2-7, with TRBD1 matching 9 bases. V lost 4 bases and J lost 2; bases outside the gene matches: 4. Germline-derived CDR1 and CDR2 are SGDLS and YYNGEE. The CDR3 consists of 14 residues. Here the CDR3 reads CASSLRQGAYEQYF. As DNA, the CDR3 is TGTGCCAGCAGCTTACGACAGGGGGCCTACGAGCAGTACTTC.

This sequence joins TRBV10-2 and TRBJ1-3, with D unclear. CDR1 is WSHSY, CDR2 SAAADI, per germline. The CDR3 is 13 amino acids. The V end was cut by 5 bases, the J end by 0 bases, with 5 bases between. CDR3 in DNA: TGCGCCAGCAGTCAGAGCTCTGGAAACACCATATATTTT. As protein: CASSQSSGNTIYF.

The rearrangement links TRBV18 to TRBJ2-3; no reliable D call. The V gene lost 2 bases and the J gene lost 2 bases, with 5 bases spanning the gap. Germline V gene sequence: CDR1 KGHSH, CDR2 LQKENI. This CDR3 contains 13 residues. CDR3 in DNA: TGTGCCAGCTCACCAAGGGACACAGATACGCAGTATTTT. This translates into CASSPRDTDTQYF. Drawing the rest from reference TRBV18 and TRBJ2-3, the complete variable domain is NAGVMQNPRHLVRRRGQEARLRCSPMKGHSHVYWYRQLPEEGLKFMVYLQKENIIDESGMPKERFSAEFPKEGPSILRIQQVVRGDSAAYFCASSPRDTDTQYFGPGTRLTVL.

This chain connects TRBV10-3 to TRBJ2-7; TRBD2 is a possible D gene (6 bases). V dropped 4 bases and J dropped 7 bases, with 17 bases sitting between them. Germline CDR1 reads ENHRY; CDR2 reads SYGVKD. This CDR3 contains 14 residues. CDR3 residues: CAISGAGGGWEQYF. The DNA of the CDR3 is TGTGCCATCAGTGGAGCTGGGGGAGGATGGGAGCAGTACTTC.

This CDR3 is CASSVDRYSYEQYF. The CDR3 nucleotides are TGTGCCAGCAGCGTAGATAGGTATAGCTACGAGCAGTACTTC. The chain recombines TRBV9 with TRBJ2-7; D gene ambiguous. The CDR3 is 14 amino acids. CDR1 SGDLS and CDR2 YYNGEE come from the germline V gene. With 0 bases removed from V and 3 bases from J, the gap between germline ends came to 10 bases.